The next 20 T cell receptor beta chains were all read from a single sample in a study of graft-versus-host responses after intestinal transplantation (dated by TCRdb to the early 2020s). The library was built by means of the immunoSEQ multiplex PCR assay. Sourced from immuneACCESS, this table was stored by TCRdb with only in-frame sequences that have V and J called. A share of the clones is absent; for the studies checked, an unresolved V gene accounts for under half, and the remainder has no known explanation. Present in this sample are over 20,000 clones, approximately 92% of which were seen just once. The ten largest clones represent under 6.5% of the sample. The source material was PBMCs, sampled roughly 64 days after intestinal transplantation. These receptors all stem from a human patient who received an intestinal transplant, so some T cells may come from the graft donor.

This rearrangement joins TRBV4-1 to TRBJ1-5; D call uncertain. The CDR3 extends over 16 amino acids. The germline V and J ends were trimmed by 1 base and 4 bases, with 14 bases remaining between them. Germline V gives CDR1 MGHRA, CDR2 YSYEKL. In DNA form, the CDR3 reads TGCGCCAGCAGCCAAGTGGGCGGGTTGGGAAATCAGCCCCAGCATTTT. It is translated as CASSQVGGLGNQPQHF.

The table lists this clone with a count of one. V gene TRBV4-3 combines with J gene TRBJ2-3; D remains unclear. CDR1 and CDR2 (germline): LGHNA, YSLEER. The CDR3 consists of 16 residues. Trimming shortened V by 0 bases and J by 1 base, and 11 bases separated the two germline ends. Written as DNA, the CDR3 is TGCGCCAGCAGCCAAGATGACGGGCCGGGCACAGATACGCAGTATTTT. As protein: CASSQDDGPGTDTQYF.

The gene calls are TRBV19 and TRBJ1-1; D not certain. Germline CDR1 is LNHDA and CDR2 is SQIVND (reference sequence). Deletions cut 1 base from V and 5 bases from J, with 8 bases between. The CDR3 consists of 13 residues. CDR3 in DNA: TGTGCCAGTAGTATAGTCCCGGGGACTGAAGCTTTCTTT. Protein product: CASSIVPGTEAFF.

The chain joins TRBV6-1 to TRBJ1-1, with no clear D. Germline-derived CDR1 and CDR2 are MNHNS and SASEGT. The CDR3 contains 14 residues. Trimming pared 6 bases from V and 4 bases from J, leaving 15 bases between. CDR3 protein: CASRAPGKGTEAFF. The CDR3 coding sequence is TGTGCCAGCAGAGCCCCTGGCAAGGGCACTGAAGCTTTCTTT.

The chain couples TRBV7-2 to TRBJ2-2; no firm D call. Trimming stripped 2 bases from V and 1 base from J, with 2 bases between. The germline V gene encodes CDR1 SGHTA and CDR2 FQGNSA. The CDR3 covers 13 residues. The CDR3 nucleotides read TGTGCCAGCAGCTTACTGAACACCGGGGAGCTGTTTTTT. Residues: CASSLLNTGELFF.

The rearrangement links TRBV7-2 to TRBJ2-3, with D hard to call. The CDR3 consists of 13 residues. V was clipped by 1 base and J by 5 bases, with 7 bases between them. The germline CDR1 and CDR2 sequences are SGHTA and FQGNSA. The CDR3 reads CASSLGPQDTQYF. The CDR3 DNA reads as TGTGCCAGCAGCTTAGGTCCACAAGATACGCAGTATTTT.

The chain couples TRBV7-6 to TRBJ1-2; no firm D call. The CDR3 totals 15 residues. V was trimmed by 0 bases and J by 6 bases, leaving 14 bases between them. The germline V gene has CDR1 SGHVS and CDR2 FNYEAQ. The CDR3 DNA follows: TGTGCCAGCAGCTTAGCGCAAGGAGGGTTGGATGGCTACACCTTC. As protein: CASSLAQGGLDGYTF.

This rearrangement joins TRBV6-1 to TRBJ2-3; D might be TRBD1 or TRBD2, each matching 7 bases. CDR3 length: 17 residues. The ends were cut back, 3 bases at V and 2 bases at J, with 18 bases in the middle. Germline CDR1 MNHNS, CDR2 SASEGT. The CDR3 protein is CASSDMTGRGVTDTQYF. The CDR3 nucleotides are TGTGCCAGCAGTGACATGACAGGGAGGGGGGTCACAGATACGCAGTATTTT.

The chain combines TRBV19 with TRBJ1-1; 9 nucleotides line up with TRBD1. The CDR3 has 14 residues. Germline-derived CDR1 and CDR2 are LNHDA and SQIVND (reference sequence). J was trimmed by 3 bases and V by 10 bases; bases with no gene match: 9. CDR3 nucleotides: TGTGCCAACGACAGGGGGTACGTGGACACTGAAGCTTTCTTT. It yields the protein CANDRGYVDTEAFF.

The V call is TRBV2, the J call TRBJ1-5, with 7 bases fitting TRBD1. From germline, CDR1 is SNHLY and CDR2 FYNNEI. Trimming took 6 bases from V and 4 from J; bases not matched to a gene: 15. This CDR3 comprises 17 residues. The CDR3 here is CASSTGQEGGGNQPQHF. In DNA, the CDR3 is TGTGCCAGCAGCACCGGACAGGAAGGGGGCGGGAATCAGCCCCAGCATTTT.

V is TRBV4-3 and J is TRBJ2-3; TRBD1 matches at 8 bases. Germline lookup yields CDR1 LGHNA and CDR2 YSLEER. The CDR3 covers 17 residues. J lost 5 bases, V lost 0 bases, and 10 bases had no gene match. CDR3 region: CASSQERVQGVGDTQYF. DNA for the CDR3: TGCGCCAGCAGCCAAGAGAGGGTACAGGGGGTTGGAGATACGCAGTATTTT.

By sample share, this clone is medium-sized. CDR3 bases: TGTGCCAGCAGTTTACAGGGGGCATCGGACTATGGCTACACCTTC. This gives the protein CASSLQGASDYGYTF. V usage is TRBV27 and J usage is TRBJ1-2; TRBD1 agrees at 8 bases. V lost 2 bases to trimming and J lost 3 bases; unmatched junction nucleotides: 5. Germline V lookup: CDR1 MNHEY, CDR2 SMNVEV (reference sequence). This CDR3 is built from 15 residues.

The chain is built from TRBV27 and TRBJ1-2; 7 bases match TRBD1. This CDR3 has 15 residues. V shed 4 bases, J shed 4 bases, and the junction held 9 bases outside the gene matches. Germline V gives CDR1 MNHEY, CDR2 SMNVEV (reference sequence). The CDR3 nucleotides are TGTGCCAGCAGTTCCTACAGACAGGGCTCCTATGGCTACACCTTC. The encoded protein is CASSSYRQGSYGYTF.

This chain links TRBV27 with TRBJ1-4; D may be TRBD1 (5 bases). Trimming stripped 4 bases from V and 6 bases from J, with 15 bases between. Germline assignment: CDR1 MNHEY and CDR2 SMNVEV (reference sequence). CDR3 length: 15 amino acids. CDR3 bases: TGTGCCAGCAGTTCCGGGGGAGGGGAGGATGAAAAACTGTTTTTT. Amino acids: CASSSGGGEDEKLFF.

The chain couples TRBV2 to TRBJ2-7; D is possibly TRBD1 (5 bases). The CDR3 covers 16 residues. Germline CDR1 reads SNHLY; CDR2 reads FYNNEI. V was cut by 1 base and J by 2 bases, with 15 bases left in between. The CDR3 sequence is CASSEVVSGMPYEQYF. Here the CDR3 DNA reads TGTGCCAGCAGTGAAGTTGTCTCAGGGATGCCCTACGAGCAGTACTTC.

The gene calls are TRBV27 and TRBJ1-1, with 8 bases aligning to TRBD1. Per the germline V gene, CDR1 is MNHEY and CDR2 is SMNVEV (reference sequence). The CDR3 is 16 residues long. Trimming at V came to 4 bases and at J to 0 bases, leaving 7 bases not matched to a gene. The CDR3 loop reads CASSSRQGRMNTEAFF. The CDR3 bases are TGTGCCAGCAGTTCACGACAGGGGAGGATGAACACTGAAGCTTTCTTT.

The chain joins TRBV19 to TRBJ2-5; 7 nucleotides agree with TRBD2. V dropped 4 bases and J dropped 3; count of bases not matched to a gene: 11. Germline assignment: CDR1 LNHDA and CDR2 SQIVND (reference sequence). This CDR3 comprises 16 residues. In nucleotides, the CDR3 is TGTGCCAGTAGTACCCGACTAGCTGGTTTAGAAGAGACCCAGTACTTC. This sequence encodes CASSTRLAGLEETQYF.

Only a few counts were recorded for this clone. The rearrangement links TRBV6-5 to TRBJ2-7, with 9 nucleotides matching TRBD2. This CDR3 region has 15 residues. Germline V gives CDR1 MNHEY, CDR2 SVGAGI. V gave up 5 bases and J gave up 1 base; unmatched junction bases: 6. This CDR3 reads CASSVSSGESYEQYF. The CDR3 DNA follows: TGTGCCAGCAGTGTCTCTAGCGGGGAATCCTACGAGCAGTACTTC.

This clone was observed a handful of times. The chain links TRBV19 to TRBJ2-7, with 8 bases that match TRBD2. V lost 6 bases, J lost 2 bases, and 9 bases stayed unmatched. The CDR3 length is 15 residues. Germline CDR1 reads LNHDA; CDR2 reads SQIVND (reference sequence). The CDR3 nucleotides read TGTGCCAGTAGCACCTCCGAGGGACTAGCCTACGAGCAGTACTTC. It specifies CASSTSEGLAYEQYF. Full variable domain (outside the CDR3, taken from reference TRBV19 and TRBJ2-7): DGGITQSPKYLFRKEGQNVTLSCEQNLNHDAMYWYRQDPGQGLRLIYYSQIVNDFQKGDIAEGYSVSREKKESFPLTVTSAQKNPTAFYLCASSTSEGLAYEQYFGPGTRLTVT.

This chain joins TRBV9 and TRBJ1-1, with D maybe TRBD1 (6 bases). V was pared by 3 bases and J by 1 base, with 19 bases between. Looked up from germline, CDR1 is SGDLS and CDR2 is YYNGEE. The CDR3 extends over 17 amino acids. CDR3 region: CASSAPGGGATNTEAFF. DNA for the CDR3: TGTGCCAGCAGCGCCCCCGGGGGGGGCGCCACGAACACTGAAGCTTTCTTT.